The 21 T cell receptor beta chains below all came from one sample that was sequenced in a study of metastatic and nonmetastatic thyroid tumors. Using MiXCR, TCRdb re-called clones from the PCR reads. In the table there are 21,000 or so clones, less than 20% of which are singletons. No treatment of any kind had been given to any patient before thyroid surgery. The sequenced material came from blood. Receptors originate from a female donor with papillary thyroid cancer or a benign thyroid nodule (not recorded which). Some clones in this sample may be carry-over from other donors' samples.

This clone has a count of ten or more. For the CDR3, the DNA is TGCGCCAGCAGCTTGACACCAACGGATGGCAATCAGCCCCAGCATTTT. Protein sequence: CASSLTPTDGNQPQHF. The rearrangement uses TRBV5-1 and TRBJ1-5; D is unresolved. The CDR3 runs 16 residues. The V and J ends lost 1 base and 2 bases respectively, with 13 bases between them. CDR1 and CDR2 (germline): SGHRS, YFSETQ.

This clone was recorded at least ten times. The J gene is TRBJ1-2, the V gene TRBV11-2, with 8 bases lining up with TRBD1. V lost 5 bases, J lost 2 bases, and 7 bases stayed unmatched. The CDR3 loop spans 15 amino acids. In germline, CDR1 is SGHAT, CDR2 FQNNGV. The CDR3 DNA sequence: TGTGCCAGCAGCCGTCCAGGGGGCGCGAACTATGGCTACACCTTC. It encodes CASSRPGGANYGYTF.

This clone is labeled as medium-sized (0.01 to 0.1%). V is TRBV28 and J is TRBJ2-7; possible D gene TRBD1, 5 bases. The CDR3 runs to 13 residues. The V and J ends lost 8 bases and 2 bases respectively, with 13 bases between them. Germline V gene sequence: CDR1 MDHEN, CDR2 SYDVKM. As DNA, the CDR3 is TGTGCCAGCCTCTCAGGGCTAACCTACGAGCAGTACTTC. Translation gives CASLSGLTYEQYF.

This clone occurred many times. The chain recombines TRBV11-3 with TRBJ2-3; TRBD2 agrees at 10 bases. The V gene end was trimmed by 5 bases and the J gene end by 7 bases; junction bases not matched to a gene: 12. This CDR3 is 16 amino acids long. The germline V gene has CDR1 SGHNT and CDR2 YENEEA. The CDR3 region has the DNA TGTGCCAGCAGCCCCGGGGGGGCTAGCGGGAGTTATACGCAGTATTTT. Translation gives CASSPGGASGSYTQYF.

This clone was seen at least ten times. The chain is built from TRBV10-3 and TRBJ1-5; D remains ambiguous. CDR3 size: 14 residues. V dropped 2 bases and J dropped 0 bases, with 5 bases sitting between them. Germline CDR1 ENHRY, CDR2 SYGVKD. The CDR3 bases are TGTGCCATCAGTGAGGAGCCTAGCAATCAGCCCCAGCATTTT. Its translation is CAISEEPSNQPQHF.

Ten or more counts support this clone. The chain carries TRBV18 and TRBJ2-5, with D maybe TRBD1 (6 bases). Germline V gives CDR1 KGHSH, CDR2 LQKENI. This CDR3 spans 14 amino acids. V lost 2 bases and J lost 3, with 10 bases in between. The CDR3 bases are TGTGCCAGCTCACCAGCTTACAGGGAAGAGACCCAGTACTTC. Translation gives CASSPAYREETQYF.

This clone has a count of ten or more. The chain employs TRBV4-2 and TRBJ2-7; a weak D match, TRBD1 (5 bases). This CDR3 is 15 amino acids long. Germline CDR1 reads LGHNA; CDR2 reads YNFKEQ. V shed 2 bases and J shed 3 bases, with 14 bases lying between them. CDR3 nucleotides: TGTGCCAGCAGCCAAATCGCAACAGGCAACTACGAGCAGTACTTC. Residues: CASSQIATGNYEQYF.

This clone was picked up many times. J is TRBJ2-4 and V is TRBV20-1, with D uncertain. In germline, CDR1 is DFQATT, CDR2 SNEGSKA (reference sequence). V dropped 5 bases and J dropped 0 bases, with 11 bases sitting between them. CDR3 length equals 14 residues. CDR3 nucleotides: TGCAGTGCTCTTCATTTAATAGCCAAAAACATTCAGTACTTC. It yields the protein CSALHLIAKNIQYF.

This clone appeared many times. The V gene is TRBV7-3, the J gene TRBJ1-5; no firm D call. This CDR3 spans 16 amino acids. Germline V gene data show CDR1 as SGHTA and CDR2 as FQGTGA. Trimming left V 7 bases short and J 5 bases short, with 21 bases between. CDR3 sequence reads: CASIPMAPRRDQPQHF. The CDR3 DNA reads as TGTGCCAGCATCCCCATGGCCCCGAGACGAGATCAGCCCCAGCATTTT.

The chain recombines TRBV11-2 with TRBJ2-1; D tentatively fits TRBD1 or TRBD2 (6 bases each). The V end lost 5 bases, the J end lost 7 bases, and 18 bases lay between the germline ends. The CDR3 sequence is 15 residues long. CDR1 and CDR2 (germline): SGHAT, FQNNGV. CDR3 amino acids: CASSLPGTGRNEQFF. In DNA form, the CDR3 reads TGTGCCAGCAGCCTCCCCGGTACAGGGAGGAATGAGCAGTTCTTC.

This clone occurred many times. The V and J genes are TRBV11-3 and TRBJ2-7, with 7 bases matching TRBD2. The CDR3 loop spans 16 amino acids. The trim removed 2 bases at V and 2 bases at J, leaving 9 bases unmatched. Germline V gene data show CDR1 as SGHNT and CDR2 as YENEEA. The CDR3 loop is CASSLWFGTTPYEQYF. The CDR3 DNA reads TGTGCCAGCAGCTTATGGTTTGGGACTACGCCCTACGAGCAGTACTTC. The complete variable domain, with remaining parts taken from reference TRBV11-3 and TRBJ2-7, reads EAGVVQSPRYKIIEKKQPVAFWCNPISGHNTLYWYLQNLGQGPELLIRYENEEAVDDSQLPKDRFSAERLKGVDSTLKIQPAELGDSAVYLCASSLWFGTTPYEQYFGPGTRLTVT.

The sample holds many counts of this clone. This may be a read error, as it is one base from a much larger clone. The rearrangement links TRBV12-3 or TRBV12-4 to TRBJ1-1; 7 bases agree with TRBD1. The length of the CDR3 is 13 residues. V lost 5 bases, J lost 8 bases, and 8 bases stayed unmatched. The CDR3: CASSGRDSPEAFF. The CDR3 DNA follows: TGTGCCAGCAGTGGCCGGGACAGCCCAGAAGCTTTCTTT.

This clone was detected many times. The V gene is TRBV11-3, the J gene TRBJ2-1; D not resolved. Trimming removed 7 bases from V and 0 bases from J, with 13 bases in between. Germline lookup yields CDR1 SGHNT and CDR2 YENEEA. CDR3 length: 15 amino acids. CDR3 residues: CASIKSRSSYNEQFF. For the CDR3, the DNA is TGTGCCAGCATCAAGAGCCGGAGCTCCTACAATGAGCAGTTCTTC.

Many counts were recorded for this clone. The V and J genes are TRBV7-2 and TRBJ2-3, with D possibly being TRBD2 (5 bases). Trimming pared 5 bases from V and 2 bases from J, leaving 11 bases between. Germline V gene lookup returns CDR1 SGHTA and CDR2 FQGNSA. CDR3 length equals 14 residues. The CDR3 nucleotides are TGTGCCAGCAGCCCGACTATTACCACAGATACGCAGTATTTT. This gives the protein CASSPTITTDTQYF.

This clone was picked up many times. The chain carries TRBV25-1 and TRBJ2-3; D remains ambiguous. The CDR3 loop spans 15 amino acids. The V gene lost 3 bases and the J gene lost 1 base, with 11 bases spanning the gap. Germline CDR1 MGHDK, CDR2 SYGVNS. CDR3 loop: CASSDAAAGTDTQYF. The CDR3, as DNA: TGTGCCAGCAGTGATGCGGCGGCCGGCACAGATACGCAGTATTTT. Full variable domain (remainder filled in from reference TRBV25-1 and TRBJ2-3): EADIYQTPRYLVIGTGKKITLECSQTMGHDKMYWYQQDPGMELHLIHYSYGVNSTEKGDLSSESTVSRIRTEHFPLTLESARPSHTSQYLCASSDAAAGTDTQYFGPGTRLTVL.

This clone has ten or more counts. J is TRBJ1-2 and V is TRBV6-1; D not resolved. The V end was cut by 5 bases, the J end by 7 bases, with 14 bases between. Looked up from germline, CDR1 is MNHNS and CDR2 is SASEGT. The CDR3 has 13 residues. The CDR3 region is CASSFIGFLGYTF. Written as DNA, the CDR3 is TGTGCCAGCAGTTTCATAGGCTTTCTTGGCTACACCTTC.

The CDR3 coding sequence is TGTGCCAGCTCCGTCGGGACAGCAACTAATGAAAAACTGTTTTTT. The encoded protein is CASSVGTATNEKLFF. This chain connects TRBV9 to TRBJ1-4; 7 positions agree with TRBD1. V shed 7 bases and J 0 bases; nucleotides not matched to a gene: 6. From germline, CDR1 is SGDLS and CDR2 YYNGEE. The CDR3 covers 15 residues.

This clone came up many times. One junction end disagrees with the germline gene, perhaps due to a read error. Written as DNA, the CDR3 is TGTGCTAGCAGCCCGGGGGCCGGCCTTAGCACAGATACGCAGTATTTT. Encoded protein: CASSPGAGLSTDTQYF. V and J are TRBV7-7 and TRBJ2-3; D is tentatively TRBD1 or TRBD2 (6 bases each). Germline assignment: CDR1 SSHAT and CDR2 FNYEAQ (reference sequence). CDR3 length equals 16 residues. Complete variable domain (other parts from reference TRBV7-7 and TRBJ2-3): GAGVSQSPRYKVTKRGQDVTLRCDPISSHATLYWYQQALGQGPEFLTYFNYEAQPDKSGLPSDRFSAERPEGSISTLTIQRTEQRDSAMYRCASSPGAGLSTDTQYFGPGTRLTVL.

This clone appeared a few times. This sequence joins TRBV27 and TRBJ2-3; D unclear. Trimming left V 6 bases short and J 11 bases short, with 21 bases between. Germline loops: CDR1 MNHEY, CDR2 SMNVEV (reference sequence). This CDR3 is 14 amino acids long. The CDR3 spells CASRPFSVTNKQYF. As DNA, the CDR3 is TGTGCCAGCAGACCTTTTTCTGTTACAAATAAGCAGTATTTT.

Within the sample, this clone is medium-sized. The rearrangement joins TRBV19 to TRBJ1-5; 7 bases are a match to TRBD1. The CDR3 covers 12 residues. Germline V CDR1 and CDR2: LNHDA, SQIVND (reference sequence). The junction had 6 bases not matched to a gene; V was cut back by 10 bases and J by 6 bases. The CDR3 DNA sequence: TGTGCCACTCGACAGGGAGGTCAGCCCCAGCATTTT. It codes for CATRQGGQPQHF.

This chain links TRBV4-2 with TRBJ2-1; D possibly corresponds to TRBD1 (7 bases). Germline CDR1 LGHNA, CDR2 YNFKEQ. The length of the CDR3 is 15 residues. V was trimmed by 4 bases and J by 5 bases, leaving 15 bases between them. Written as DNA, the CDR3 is TGTGCCAGCAGCCGACTAGAGGGGGCACACAATGAGCAGTTCTTC. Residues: CASSRLEGAHNEQFF.